This is a list of T cell receptor beta chains from one sample in a study of early T cells in non-severe SARS-CoV-2 infection. TCRdb redid the calling of the 5' RACE reads with MiXCR, one entry per CDR3 protein. The sample contains fewer than 120,000 distinct CDR3 sequences, around 13% of which appear only once. The sample consisted of whole blood, taken at baseline. These receptors all come from an adult who was a healthcare worker with PCR-confirmed SARS-CoV-2 infection or an uninfected control (not recorded which). The CDR3 runs from the conserved cysteine through the conserved F or W. Fields, in order: J gene, CDR3 length, V gene, D gene, clone size, CDR3 protein, CDR3 DNA. D genes are given only for firm matches. A clone size is listed for some rows: how often the clone was seen (once, few, many), or a class if it is expanded.

>TRBJ1-1|13|TRBV5-1|-|many
CASSLESNTEAFF
TGCGCCAGCAGCTTGGAGTCTAACACTGAAGCTTTCTTT
>TRBJ2-7|14|TRBV7-2|-|few
CASSPATGPYEQYF
TGTGCCAGCAGCCCGGCGACAGGCCCCTACGAGCAGTACTTC
>TRBJ2-1|15|TRBV6-2/TRBV6-3|TRBD2|few
CASSNGLAGIYEQFF
TGTGCCAGCAGCAATGGACTAGCGGGGATCTATGAGCAGTTCTTC
>TRBJ2-1|15|TRBV29-1|TRBD2|-
CSVNQPGLANNEQFF
TGCAGCGTTAACCAACCGGGACTAGCGAACAATGAGCAGTTCTTC
>TRBJ1-6|14|TRBV30|-|few
CAWRGQGASSPLHF
TGTGCCTGGAGGGGACAAGGGGCGAGTTCACCCCTCCACTTT
>TRBJ2-1|15|TRBV19|TRBD2|few
CASSRLAGRGAEQFF
TGTGCCAGTAGTAGACTAGCGGGACGAGGTGCTGAGCAGTTCTTC
>TRBJ2-3|16|TRBV19|-|-
CASSILMGENTDTQYF
TGTGCCAGTAGTATTCTCATGGGAGAAAACACAGATACGCAGTATTTT
>TRBJ2-7|14|TRBV21-1|-|many
CASSKEEEDCEQYF
TGTGCCAGCAGCAAAGAGGAAGAGGATTGCGAGCAGTACTTC
>TRBJ2-5|18|TRBV4-2|TRBD2|-
CASSQVGGLAGRQETQYF
TGTGCCAGCAGCCAAGTGGGGGGATTAGCGGGGCGACAAGAGACCCAGTACTTC
>TRBJ1-1|13|TRBV18|-|few
CASSPQYGDEAFF
TGTGCCAGCTCACCACAATACGGGGACGAAGCTTTCTTT
>TRBJ2-2|15|TRBV12-3/TRBV12-4|-|few
CASSFRPSGTGELFF
TGTGCCAGCAGTTTCAGGCCATCGGGCACCGGGGAGCTGTTTTTT
>TRBJ2-2|17|TRBV24-1|-|many
CATSDFTRQANTGELFF
TGTGCCACCAGTGATTTCACCAGACAGGCGAACACCGGGGAGCTGTTTTTT
>TRBJ2-5|12|TRBV20-1|TRBD2|few
CSQREGVETQYF
TGCAGTCAGCGGGAGGGGGTAGAGACCCAGTACTTC
>TRBJ2-7|15|TRBV7-2|TRBD1|few
CASSRPTGKSYEQYF
TGTGCCAGCAGCCGCCCGACAGGGAAGTCCTACGAGCAGTACTTC
>TRBJ2-7|14|TRBV7-3|TRBD1|-
CASSTGTGGDEQYF
TGTGCCAGCAGCACAGGGACAGGGGGCGACGAGCAGTACTTC
>TRBJ2-1|13|TRBV29-1|-|-
CSVFLVRGNEQFF
TGCAGCGTTTTCTTGGTCAGGGGCAATGAGCAGTTCTTC
>TRBJ2-5|14|TRBV28|-|few
CASSSPPSTETQYF
TGTGCCAGCAGTTCCCCTCCGAGTACGGAGACCCAGTACTTC
>TRBJ2-3|14|TRBV27|TRBD1|-
CASSPDRVADTQYF
TGTGCCAGCAGTCCGGACAGGGTGGCAGATACGCAGTATTTT
>TRBJ2-7|15|TRBV20-1|TRBD1|many
CSAREGTGLGYEQYF
TGCAGTGCTAGAGAGGGGACAGGGCTAGGGTACGAGCAGTACTTC
>TRBJ1-2|14|TRBV27|-|few
CASSLGSRGYGYTF
TGTGCCAGCAGTTTGGGGTCCAGGGGCTATGGCTACACCTTC
>TRBJ2-5|14|TRBV29-1|TRBD2|-
CSVVLGSGGETQYF
TGCAGCGTTGTACTCGGGAGCGGGGGGGAGACCCAGTACTTC
>TRBJ1-2|13|TRBV2|-|many
CASSVGLGGGYTF
TGTGCCAGCAGTGTTGGACTTGGAGGAGGCTACACCTTC
>TRBJ2-7|11|TRBV28|-|few
CASSRRDEQYF
TGTGCCAGCAGCCGTCGGGACGAGCAGTACTTC
>TRBJ1-2|15|TRBV18|TRBD1|-
CASSPTGIDSYGYTF
TGTGCCAGCTCACCGACAGGGATCGACTCCTATGGCTACACCTTC
>TRBJ2-1|15|TRBV5-1|-|-
CASSPQGYSYNEQFF
TGCGCCAGCAGCCCCCAGGGGTACTCCTACAATGAGCAGTTCTTC
>TRBJ2-5|12|TRBV27|-|-
CASSPALETQYF
TGTGCCAGCAGCCCCGCATTGGAGACCCAGTACTTC
>TRBJ2-7|13|TRBV3-1|-|few
CASSLPPRMEQYF
TGTGCCAGCAGCCTCCCTCCCAGGATGGAGCAGTACTTC
>TRBJ2-3|19|TRBV3-1|-|-
CASSQRLQGSPFTTDTQYF
TGTGCCAGCAGCCAGAGACTTCAGGGTTCTCCATTCACCACAGATACGCAGTATTTT
>TRBJ2-1|13|TRBV29-1|-|few
CSVEGVGPQGQFF
TGCAGCGTTGAAGGTGTGGGACCCCAAGGGCAGTTCTTC
>TRBJ2-3|19|TRBV30|-|many
CAWSVLGTLSGKGTDTQYF
TGTGCCTGGAGTGTACTGGGGACCTTATCCGGCAAGGGCACAGATACGCAGTATTTT
>TRBJ2-7|13|TRBV6-5|-|many
CASSYGGTYEQYF
TGTGCCAGCAGTTACGGGGGTACGTACGAGCAGTACTTC
>TRBJ2-3|13|TRBV7-9|-|few
CASSPRAPDTQYF
TGTGCCAGCAGCCCGAGGGCGCCGGATACGCAGTATTTT
>TRBJ1-2|15|TRBV27|-|few
CASSSPLRGNYGYTF
TGTGCCAGCAGTTCGCCCCTCAGGGGAAACTATGGCTACACCTTC
>TRBJ2-5|14|TRBV7-9|-|few
CASRGARAQETQYF
TGTGCCAGCAGAGGAGCCCGGGCCCAAGAGACCCAGTACTTC
>TRBJ1-1|14|TRBV27|-|many
CASSFTADSTEAFF
TGTGCCAGCAGTTTCACCGCCGACAGCACTGAAGCTTTCTTT
>TRBJ2-1|13|TRBV6-6|TRBD1|-
CASKEDRTNEQFF
TGTGCCAGCAAAGAGGACAGGACCAATGAGCAGTTCTTC
>TRBJ2-1|16|TRBV20-1|TRBD2|few
CSASPGLAGNEDEQFF
TGCAGTGCTAGTCCCGGACTAGCGGGAAACGAAGATGAGCAGTTCTTC
>TRBJ2-3|14|TRBV7-3|-|few
CASSPQHSTDTQYF
TGTGCCAGCAGCCCCCAACATAGCACAGATACGCAGTATTTT